The T cell receptor (beta chain) under discussion was sequenced for a study of blood T cell repertoires in COVID-19. The CDR3 has 13 amino acids. V lost 9 bases to trimming and J lost 2 bases; unmatched junction nucleotides: 4. The germline CDR1 and CDR2 sequences are MDHEN and SYDVKM. Produced via immunoSEQ multiplex PCR; TCRdb's table is partial and in-frame only. This table holds hundreds of thousands of clones, 86% found once. The sample consisted of PBMCs or T cells enriched from blood (not recorded which). This chain uses TRBV28 with TRBJ2-3, with TRBD2 matching over 8 bases. The source is a man in his forties who had recovered from COVID-19. For the CDR3, the DNA is TGTGCCAGTCTAGCGGGTGCCACAGATACGCAGTATTTT. Its protein is CASLAGATDTQYF.